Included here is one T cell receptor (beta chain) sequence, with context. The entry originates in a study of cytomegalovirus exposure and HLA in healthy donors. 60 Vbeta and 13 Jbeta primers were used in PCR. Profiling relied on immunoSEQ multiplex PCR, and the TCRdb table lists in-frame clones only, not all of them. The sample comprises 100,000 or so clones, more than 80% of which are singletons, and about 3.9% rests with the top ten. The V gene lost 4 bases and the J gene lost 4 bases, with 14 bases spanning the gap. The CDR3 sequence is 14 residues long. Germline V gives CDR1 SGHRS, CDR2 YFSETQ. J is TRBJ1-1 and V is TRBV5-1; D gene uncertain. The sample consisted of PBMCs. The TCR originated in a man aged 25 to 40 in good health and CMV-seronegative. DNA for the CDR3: TGCGCCAGCAGCACCCATCCTCGAGGCACTGAAGCTTTCTTT. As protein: CASSTHPRGTEAFF.